The T cell receptor (beta chain) under discussion was sequenced for a study of OX40 agonist ivuxolimab in advanced cancers. Points from the study as a whole: There were also nonresponders showing low normalized T-cell clonal expansion.

About this clone: Antigen specificity is unknown.

The germline V and J ends were trimmed by 3 bases and 6 bases, with 6 bases remaining between them. The CDR3 is made up of 11 amino acids. Per germline, CDR1 SEHNR and CDR2 FQNEAQ (reference sequence). Using immunoSEQ multiplex PCR, the repertoire was profiled, and TCRdb retains in-frame clones only, with some absent. The sample shows roughly 86,000 clones, 92% of them seen only once. V usage is TRBV7-9 and J usage is TRBJ2-7; D not resolved. Sequencing used CD4+ or CD8+ T cells sorted from blood, obtained in a trial of the OX40 agonist ivuxolimab. This sequence was found in an adult with an advanced solid tumor such as melanoma, head and neck, liver or kidney cancer. The CDR3 DNA is TGTGCCAGCAGCTTCCTCGGCGAGCAGTACTTC. Encoded protein: CASSFLGEQYF.